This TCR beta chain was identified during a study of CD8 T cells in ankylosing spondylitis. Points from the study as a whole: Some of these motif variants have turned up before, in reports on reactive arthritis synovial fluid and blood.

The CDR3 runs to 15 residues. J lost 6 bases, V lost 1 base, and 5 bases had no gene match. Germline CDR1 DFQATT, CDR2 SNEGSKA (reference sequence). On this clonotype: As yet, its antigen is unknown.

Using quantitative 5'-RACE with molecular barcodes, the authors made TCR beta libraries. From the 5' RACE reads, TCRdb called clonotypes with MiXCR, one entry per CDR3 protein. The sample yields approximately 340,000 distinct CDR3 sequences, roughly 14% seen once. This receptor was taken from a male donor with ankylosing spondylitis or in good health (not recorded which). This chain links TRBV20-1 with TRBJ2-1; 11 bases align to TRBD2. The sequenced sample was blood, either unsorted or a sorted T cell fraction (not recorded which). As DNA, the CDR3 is TGCAGTGCTAGAGTAGGGACTAGCGGACTCAATGAGCAGTTCTTC. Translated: CSARVGTSGLNEQFF.